A single sample gave rise to the 27 T cell receptor beta chains below, sequenced in a study of tumor-infiltrating lymphocytes in oesophageal squamous cell carcinoma (dated by TCRdb to the mid-2010s). The method was PCR. Sequenced on an Illumina HiSeq 2000. The public reads were quality trimmed at Q25 with fastp and then assembled into clones with MiXCR by TCRdb, keeping productive beta chains. All rows with the same CDR3 protein become a single entry with the most common DNA and genes. Here the sample has about 7,200 distinct CDR3 sequences; 15% to 18% occur a single time. The ten largest clones take up about 12% of the sample. Sequenced input: blood. The receptors shown here come from a male donor with esophageal squamous cell carcinoma.

There are many counts of this clonotype. The chain uses TRBV6-1 and TRBJ1-2; D not certain. The CDR3 extends over 13 amino acids. The V gene's germline CDR1 is MNHNS and CDR2 SASEGT. The V end lost 5 bases, the J end lost 2 bases, and 9 bases lay between the germline ends. CDR3 sequence: CASSLAQNYGYTF. The CDR3 DNA sequence: TGTGCCAGCAGTCTTGCGCAAAACTATGGCTACACCTTC.

This clonotype has ten or more counts. The V gene is TRBV11-3, the J gene TRBJ1-1; D not certain. Per the germline V gene, CDR1 is SGHNT and CDR2 is YENEEA. The V and J ends lost 3 bases and 7 bases respectively, with 12 bases between them. This CDR3 is 13 amino acids long. CDR3 sequence: CASSFRYRDEAFF. The CDR3 DNA is TGTGCCAGCAGCTTTCGGTATAGGGATGAAGCTTTCTTT.

By share, this clonotype counts as large. The chain couples TRBV2 to TRBJ2-5, with 9 nucleotides matching TRBD2. From germline, CDR1 is SNHLY and CDR2 FYNNEI. The V and J ends lost 3 bases and 4 bases, in that order; junction bases with no gene match: 6. The CDR3 sequence is 15 residues long. CDR3: CASSDGGGAGETQYF. DNA of the CDR3: TGTGCCAGCAGTGATGGCGGGGGGGCCGGAGAGACCCAGTACTTC.

This clonotype is medium-sized. V and J are TRBV7-2 and TRBJ2-2, with D tentatively TRBD1 (5 bases). V gave up 2 bases and J gave up 5 bases, with 9 bases separating them. CDR3 length: 14 residues. Germline values: CDR1 SGHTA, CDR2 FQGNSA. In DNA, the CDR3 is TGTGCCAGCAGCTTACAGGGTTGGACCGGGGAGCTGTTTTTT. This codes for CASSLQGWTGELFF.

Notes on this clonotype: Since no conserved phenylalanine or tryptophan closes the CDR3, a read error is the likely cause. The DNA is left out, because the CDR3 cannot be placed on it with certainty; the CDR3 is given as TCRdb lists it. The J gene is TRBJ1-1, the V gene TRBV7-6; the D segment call TRBD1 is taken from the table without a DNA check. The length of the CDR3 is 17 amino acids, counting both ends. Germline V gives CDR1 SGHVS, CDR2 FNYEAQ. CDR3: CASSLAQENGYTFGSAP.

Turning to this clonotype: Because the CDR3 is missing its conserved closing phenylalanine or tryptophan, this is likely a read error. No DNA is shown, since the ends of the CDR3 on it are uncertain; the CDR3 is the one TCRdb lists. The chain uses TRBV28 and TRBJ2-3; TRBD1 is the table's D call and was not checked against the DNA. Germline V gene data show CDR1 as MDHEN and CDR2 as SYDVKM. The CDR3 is made up of 17 amino acids, end residues included. The CDR3 region is CASSQQKGANYGYTFGS.

This clonotype occurred many times. V is TRBV6-6 and J is TRBJ2-2, with 7 bases identical to TRBD2. The CDR3 sequence is 16 residues long. V shed 2 bases, J shed 2 bases, and the junction held 5 bases outside the gene matches. Per the germline V gene, CDR1 is MNHNY and CDR2 is SVGAGI (reference sequence). The CDR3 nucleotides are TGTGCCAGCAGTTACACCGGGGGGACCAACACCGGGGAGCTGTTTTTT. This codes for CASSYTGGTNTGELFF.

Relative to its sample, this clonotype is medium-sized. This rearrangement joins TRBV7-9 to TRBJ1-1, with D possibly matching TRBD1 (6 bases). CDR1 SEHNR and CDR2 FQNEAQ come from the germline V gene (reference sequence). V lost 7 bases and J lost 5, with 17 bases in between. The CDR3 spans 14 residues. The chain's CDR3 is CASTLSGGGTEAFF. The CDR3 DNA is TGTGCCAGCACCCTGTCCGGGGGCGGGACTGAAGCTTTCTTT.

This clonotype has a count of ten or more. The chain has TRBV28 and TRBJ1-2; D is undetermined. The germline CDR1 and CDR2 sequences are MDHEN and SYDVKM. V gave up 3 bases and J gave up 1 base, with 0 bases separating them. This CDR3 comprises 11 residues. The CDR3 sequence is CASSFNYGYTF. The CDR3 coding sequence is TGTGCCAGCAGTTTTAACTATGGCTACACCTTC.

The sample holds many counts of this clonotype. The gene calls are TRBV11-3 and TRBJ2-3; D gene uncertain. V shed 7 bases and J shed 3 bases, with 11 bases lying between them. The CDR3 is made up of 13 amino acids. Germline loops: CDR1 SGHNT, CDR2 YENEEA. The CDR3 DNA follows: TGTGCCAGCAAGGGTAGGCAAACAGATACGCAGTATTTT. Translating gives CASKGRQTDTQYF.

This clonotype was counted only a few times. The CDR3 DNA sequence: TGTGCCACCAGTGGTTCCAGCTACTATGGCTACACCTTC. Translated, it gives CATSGSSYYGYTF. The gene calls are TRBV24-1 and TRBJ1-2; D remains ambiguous. The germline V gene has CDR1 KGHDR and CDR2 SFDVKD. Deletions cut 5 bases from V and 3 bases from J, with 9 bases between. The CDR3 is made up of 13 amino acids.

By share, this clonotype counts as large. The chain employs TRBV2 and TRBJ2-5; 9 bases align to TRBD2. Germline V lookup: CDR1 SNHLY, CDR2 FYNNEI. This CDR3 contains 15 residues. Trimming removed 1 base from V and 5 bases from J; junction bases left unmatched: 5. The CDR3 is CASSEGGGALETQYF. CDR3 coding DNA: TGTGCCAGCAGTGAAGGCGGGGGGGCACTCGAGACCCAGTACTTC.

On this clonotype: The junction departs from germline at one end; a sequencing error may be responsible. The chain uses TRBV7-6 and TRBJ1-6; D unresolved. This CDR3 has 13 residues. Germline V lookup: CDR1 SGHVS, CDR2 FNYEAQ. In nucleotides, the CDR3 is TGTGCCAACAGCCCTGTCGCGGGCTACGAGCAGTACTTT. It specifies CANSPVAGYEQYF.

This clonotype was counted between two and nine times. The CDR3 carries no conserved terminal phenylalanine or tryptophan, so it likely arises from a read error. The DNA is omitted, as the CDR3 cannot be located on it reliably, and the CDR3 follows TCRdb's listing. The rearrangement links TRBV7-6 to TRBJ2-1; the table's D call, TRBD2, has no DNA check behind it. The CDR3 is 16 amino acids in total, end residues counted. The V gene's germline CDR1 is SGHVS and CDR2 FNYEAQ. CDR3 loop: CASSPSAVNYGYTFGS.

In this sample, this clonotype turned up a few times. The chain couples TRBV6-6 to TRBJ1-5; 7 nucleotides match TRBD1. CDR1 is MNHNY, CDR2 SVGAGI, per germline (reference sequence). The CDR3 spans 20 residues. Germline trimming cut 0 bases from V and 0 bases from J; bases unmatched to any gene: 14. In nucleotides, the CDR3 is TGTGCCAGCAGTTACTCGTTATCTACAGGGGCAGGCTATAGCAATCAGCCCCAGCATTTT. The encoded protein is CASSYSLSTGAGYSNQPQHF.

For this clonotype: A read error is likely, as this CDR3 ends without the conserved phenylalanine or tryptophan. No DNA is shown, since the ends of the CDR3 on it are uncertain; the CDR3 is the one TCRdb lists. The rearrangement links TRBV7-9 to TRBJ2-7; TRBD1 reflects the table's D call only, with no check against the DNA. The CDR3 region is 18 residues in length, termini included. Germline CDR1 SEHNR, CDR2 FQNEAQ (reference sequence). This chain's CDR3 is CASSQGQGMANYGYTFGS.

This clonotype was seen a handful of times. The chain links TRBV4-2 to TRBJ1-4, with D unclear. CDR3 length: 13 amino acids. V was pared by 3 bases and J by 7 bases, with 9 bases between. Germline-derived CDR1 and CDR2 are LGHNA and YNFKEQ. This CDR3 is CASSQRTTEKLFF. CDR3 DNA sequence: TGTGCCAGCAGCCAGAGGACGACTGAAAAACTGTTTTTT.

This chain joins TRBV6-1 and TRBJ1-2; the D gene is possibly TRBD1 (5 bases). CDR1 is MNHNS and CDR2 is SASEGT in the germline V gene. V shed 5 bases and J shed 7 bases, with 26 bases lying between them. The CDR3 spans 17 residues. CDR3 sequence: CASSSTPAGFGAGGYTF. In nucleotides, the CDR3 is TGTGCCAGCAGTTCGACCCCTGCAGGGTTTGGGGCGGGTGGCTACACCTTC.

This clonotype was counted at least ten times. This sequence joins TRBV6-6 and TRBJ1-6; D gene uncertain. Trimming cost V 2 bases and J 2 bases, with 13 bases left between them. CDR3 size: 17 residues. In germline, CDR1 is MNHNY, CDR2 SVGAGI (reference sequence). The CDR3, as DNA: TGTGCCAGCAGTTACGTGGCAGACCTTACCTATAATTCACCCCTCCACTTT. This codes for CASSYVADLTYNSPLHF.

This clonotype has a handful of counts. The chain uses TRBV19 and TRBJ1-5; D is perhaps TRBD1 (6 bases). The V gene lost 0 bases and the J gene lost 1 base, with 13 bases spanning the gap. Per germline, CDR1 LNHDA and CDR2 SQIVND (reference sequence). The CDR3 loop spans 17 amino acids. CDR3 bases: TGTGCCAGTAGTATAGATCTAGGGGGGATAAGCAATCAGCCCCAGCATTTT. Translating gives CASSIDLGGISNQPQHF.

This clonotype has a handful of counts. This chain joins TRBV5-1 and TRBJ1-4, with 8 bases aligning to TRBD1. In germline, CDR1 is SGHRS, CDR2 YFSETQ. CDR3 length equals 14 residues. The ends lost 3 bases at V and 11 bases at J; junction bases unmatched: 9. As DNA, the CDR3 is TGCGCCAGCAGCTATGGACAGGGTTCCGGGAAACTGTTTTTT. Translated, it gives CASSYGQGSGKLFF.

About this clonotype itself: This may be a read error: a much more frequent sequence differs by one nucleotide. This chain links TRBV27 with TRBJ2-2; a possible D gene is TRBD2 (5 bases). CDR3 size: 16 residues. Germline CDR1 is MNHEY and CDR2 is SMNVEV (reference sequence). The CDR3 reads CASSFLLVGIPGVLFF. The CDR3 nucleotides read TGTGCCAGCAGTTTTCTTTTGGTCGGCATCCCCGGGGTGCTGTTTTTT.

This clonotype came up a few times. This chain joins TRBV10-1 and TRBJ2-1; tentatively, D is TRBD2 (5 bases). The J call is doubtful: the DNA matches TRBJ2-7 better. The CDR3 contains 13 residues. Germline V gene lookup returns CDR1 WNHNN and CDR2 SYGVQD (reference sequence). CDR3 protein: CASSVPGELKQYF. The CDR3 DNA reads as TGCGCCAGCAGTGTACCCGGGGAGTTGAAGCAGTACTTC.

The chain has TRBV4-3 and TRBJ1-2; possible D gene TRBD1, 6 bases. Trimming pared 5 bases from V and 0 bases from J, leaving 13 bases between. CDR3 length: 15 residues. Germline CDR1 and CDR2: LGHNA and YSLEER. In DNA, the CDR3 is TGCGCCAGCAGCGACAGGCGGTACACTAACTATGGCTACACCTTC. Encoded protein: CASSDRRYTNYGYTF.

Notes on this clonotype: Just one base apart from a much larger clone, this may be a read error. This chain uses TRBV27 with TRBJ2-3; TRBD2 might be the D (5 bases). Judging by the DNA end, TRBJ2-1 fits better; the J call may be wrong. The CDR3 runs to 14 residues. CDR1 MNHEY and CDR2 SMNVEV come from the germline V gene (reference sequence). This CDR3 reads CASSLNMLAYEQFF. Here the CDR3 DNA reads TGTGCCAGCAGTTTAAATATGCTAGCCTACGAGCAGTTCTTC.

V gene TRBV5-5 combines with J gene TRBJ1-5; unclear D gene. Germline V gene data show CDR1 as SGHKS and CDR2 as YYEKEE (reference sequence). The V end was cut by 0 bases, the J end by 0 bases, with 22 bases between. This CDR3 region has 20 residues. CDR3 sequence (DNA): TGTGCCAGCAGCTTGGAAGATGCAGACCAAGTATTTTATAGCAATCAGCCCCAGCATTTT. Its translation is CASSLEDADQVFYSNQPQHF.

Many counts were recorded for this clonotype. The gene calls are TRBV5-1 and TRBJ1-1, with TRBD1 matching 7 bases. Germline V gene data show CDR1 as SGHRS and CDR2 as YFSETQ. V dropped 2 bases and J dropped 3; count of bases not matched to a gene: 4. The CDR3 covers 14 residues. CDR3 bases: TGCGCCAGCAGCTTCGAGACAGGGTACACTGAAGCTTTCTTT. As protein: CASSFETGYTEAFF.